Listed here are 30 T cell receptor beta chains from one sample, sequenced in a study of T cell repertoires in cytomegalovirus infection (dated by TCRdb to between 2018 and 2021). Per the publication, the treatment or condition label means: in vitro stimulation with specific CMV peptide epitopes to enrich CMV-specific T cells. Sequencing was carried out with an Illumina HiSeq 1500. Starting from the raw public reads, TCRdb applied fastp trimming at Q25, assembled clones with MiXCR and retained in-frame beta chains. Every distinct CDR3 protein forms one entry, paired with its most common genes and DNA. In all, the sample holds about 830,000 distinct CDR3 sequences, and about 31% of those were seen once. The ten largest make up around 12% of the sample. These receptors are not linked to any known antigen. The source material was cultured CD8+ T cells from PBMCs, sampled from culture after CMV antigen stimulation. Every receptor here comes from a human donor in good health (CMV status not recorded). Some clones in this sample may be carry-over from other donors' samples.

This clonotype was seen a handful of times. The chain recombines TRBV12-3 or TRBV12-4 with TRBJ2-7; 7 bases fit TRBD1. The CDR3 sequence is 13 residues long. With V trimmed by 4 bases and J by 5 bases, 5 bases remained unmatched. The CDR3 DNA follows: TGTGCCAGCAGTTCTGGACAGGTTCACGAGCAGTACTTC. Translated, it gives CASSSGQVHEQYF.

A note on this clonotype: The junction departs from germline at one end; a sequencing error may be responsible. The chain recombines TRBV5-4 with TRBJ2-6, with D possibly matching TRBD1 (5 bases). The CDR3 sequence is 15 residues long. Germline-derived CDR1 and CDR2 are SGHNT and YYREEE (reference sequence). The CDR3 DNA follows: TGTGCCAACAGCTTGACAGACTCTGGGGCCAACGTCCTGACTTTC. Its protein product is CANSLTDSGANVLTF.

The CDR3 is CASSSGMSTDTQYF. The CDR3 bases are TGTGCCAGCAGTAGCGGGATGAGCACAGATACGCAGTATTTT. The chain links TRBV9 to TRBJ2-3; 8 bases agree with TRBD2. Germline V gene sequence: CDR1 SGDLS, CDR2 YYNGEE. V dropped 5 bases and J dropped 0; count of bases not matched to a gene: 2. The CDR3 totals 14 residues.

This chain joins TRBV11-2 and TRBJ1-1; D not certain. There are 12 residues in the CDR3. The V gene lost 7 bases and the J gene lost 7 bases, with 13 bases spanning the gap. Germline loops: CDR1 SGHAT, CDR2 FQNNGV. DNA for the CDR3: TGTGCCAGCACTGCTAGGAACGGTGAAGCTTTCTTT. It is translated as CASTARNGEAFF.

This clonotype has just a few counts. This chain joins TRBV6-2 or TRBV6-3 and TRBJ1-2; unclear D gene. The germline CDR1 and CDR2 sequences are MNHEY and SVGEGT. V shed 0 bases and J shed 3 bases, with 11 bases lying between them. The CDR3 has 15 residues. The CDR3 nucleotides read TGTGCCAGCAGTTACTCCGTGGGGATGGACTATGGCTACACCTTC. This gives the protein CASSYSVGMDYGYTF.

Comments on this clonotype: At one boundary the junction diverges from the germline segment, which might be a read error. V is TRBV7-9 and J is TRBJ1-1; D gene unclear. Germline V gene data show CDR1 as SEHNR and CDR2 as FQNEAQ (reference sequence). There are 13 residues in the CDR3. CDR3 sequence: CVSSHIGVNEAFF. DNA of the CDR3: TGTGTCAGCAGCCACATAGGAGTTAATGAAGCTTTCTTT.

This clonotype has a handful of counts. The rearrangement joins TRBV7-6 to TRBJ1-4; 7 bases match TRBD1. With V trimmed by 2 bases and J by 8 bases, 8 bases remained unmatched. Germline V gives CDR1 SGHVS, CDR2 FNYEAQ. The CDR3 covers 15 residues. CDR3 in amino acids: CASSLSKTGLEKLFF. Here the CDR3 DNA reads TGTGCCAGCAGCTTATCTAAGACAGGGCTCGAAAAACTGTTTTTT.

This clonotype was found many times. The gene calls are TRBV7-2 and TRBJ1-2; 10 bases match TRBD1. V lost 1 base and J lost 3; bases outside the gene matches: 5. In germline, CDR1 is SGHTA, CDR2 FQGNSA. The CDR3 has 16 amino acids. Here the CDR3 reads CASSLGRTGGDYGYTF. As DNA, the CDR3 is TGTGCCAGCAGCTTAGGCCGGACAGGGGGAGACTATGGCTACACCTTC.

This clonotype occurred a few times. V gene TRBV6-1 combines with J gene TRBJ2-7; 9 bases match TRBD2. Germline V gene lookup returns CDR1 MNHNS and CDR2 SASEGT. The V gene end was trimmed by 2 bases and the J gene end by 10 bases; junction bases not matched to a gene: 3. The CDR3 runs 12 residues. The DNA of the CDR3 is TGTGCCAGCAGTGAAATAGCGGGAGATCAGTACGTC. Translation gives CASSEIAGDQYV.

As to this clonotype: At one end, the junction sequence differs from germline, possibly due to a read error. CDR3: CASIYSVGAALVEQFF. In DNA, the CDR3 is TGTGCCAGCATTTACTCGGTGGGGGCCGCCTTAGTTGAGCAGTTCTTC. The V and J genes are TRBV6-6 and TRBJ2-1, with D tentatively TRBD1 (6 bases). The germline gives CDR1 MNHNY, CDR2 SVGAGI (reference sequence). This CDR3 spans 16 amino acids.

V and J are TRBV4-1 and TRBJ2-3; D is perhaps TRBD1 (6 bases). V gave up 0 bases and J gave up 3 bases, with 13 bases separating them. CDR1 MGHRA and CDR2 YSYEKL come from the germline V gene. The CDR3 is 16 amino acids. Here the CDR3 DNA reads TGCGCCAGCAGCCAAGATGGACAGCCGGTTACAGATACGCAGTATTTT. This translates into CASSQDGQPVTDTQYF.

V and J are TRBV4-3 and TRBJ2-1; D is perhaps TRBD1 (5 bases). The CDR3 is made up of 14 amino acids. The V gene's germline CDR1 is LGHNA and CDR2 YSLEER. V was shortened by 1 base and J by 9 bases, with 13 bases between the two germline ends. CDR3 sequence reads: CASSQGGRGGEQFF. As DNA, the CDR3 is TGCGCCAGCAGCCAAGGAGGAAGGGGCGGTGAGCAGTTCTTC.

In its sample, this clonotype was seen a few times. The chain combines TRBV27 with TRBJ2-1; 8 bases map to TRBD2. CDR1 and CDR2 (germline): MNHEY, SMNVEV (reference sequence). The CDR3 is 17 residues long. V lost 3 bases and J lost 2; bases outside the gene matches: 9. In DNA form, the CDR3 reads TGTGCCAGCAGTTTCCTTTCCAGCGGGGGTGCCTACAATGAGCAGTTCTTC. This sequence encodes CASSFLSSGGAYNEQFF.

The CDR3 protein is CASSLFARGTEAFF. In DNA, the CDR3 is TGTGCCAGCAGTTTGTTTGCACGGGGCACTGAAGCTTTCTTT. J is TRBJ1-1 and V is TRBV27; D is uncertain. Germline lookup yields CDR1 MNHEY and CDR2 SMNVEV (reference sequence). This CDR3 is 14 amino acids long. V was clipped by 3 bases and J by 4 bases, with 12 bases between them.

The rearrangement uses TRBV27 and TRBJ2-1, with unresolved D. Trimming removed 3 bases from V and 6 bases from J, with 18 bases in between. The CDR3 has 16 residues. Germline V gene lookup returns CDR1 MNHEY and CDR2 SMNVEV (reference sequence). DNA of the CDR3: TGTGCCAGCAGTTTGTTGGGTAACGATTATGGCAATGAGCAGTTCTTC. Translating gives CASSLLGNDYGNEQFF.

Comments on this clonotype: This may be a read error: a much more frequent sequence differs by one nucleotide. J is TRBJ1-2 and V is TRBV12-5; D might be TRBD1 (5 bases). This CDR3 region has 18 residues. Germline CDR1 LGHNT, CDR2 FRNRAP. The ends were cut back, 1 base at V and 7 bases at J, with 25 bases in the middle. Written as DNA, the CDR3 is TGTGCTAGTGGTTTGGGAGGAGCAGGGACTATCCCCACCTCTGGCTACACCTTC. This codes for CASGLGGAGTIPTSGYTF.

This chain links TRBV27 with TRBJ2-2; weak D call: TRBD1 (5 bases). V was cut by 6 bases and J by 0 bases, with 14 bases left in between. This CDR3 comprises 16 residues. The germline V gene encodes CDR1 MNHEY and CDR2 SMNVEV (reference sequence). CDR3 in DNA: TGTGCCAGCAGCATCAGAGACAGAGCGAACACCGGGGAGCTGTTTTTT. This sequence encodes CASSIRDRANTGELFF.

The chain links TRBV6-5 to TRBJ2-2; D uncertain. Trimming shortened V by 4 bases and J by 4 bases, and 7 bases separated the two germline ends. This CDR3 has 13 residues. CDR1 and CDR2 (germline): MNHEY, SVGAGI. The CDR3 reads CASSFASTGELFF. CDR3 DNA: TGTGCCAGCAGTTTCGCTTCCACCGGGGAGCTGTTTTTT.

This clonotype occurred a few times. V is TRBV5-1 and J is TRBJ2-1; D tentatively fits TRBD1 or TRBD2 (5 bases each). The CDR3 contains 14 residues. From germline, CDR1 is SGHRS and CDR2 YFSETQ. With 5 bases removed from V and 3 bases from J, the gap between germline ends came to 12 bases. The CDR3 DNA sequence: TGCGCCAGCAGGGGAGTTGGGGGCTACAATGAGCAGTTCTTC. Translation gives CASRGVGGYNEQFF.

This clonotype was counted between two and nine times. The genes are TRBV7-6 and TRBJ2-3; possible D gene TRBD2, 7 bases. Germline V gene lookup returns CDR1 SGHVS and CDR2 FNYEAQ. The V end was cut by 4 bases, the J end by 0 bases, with 14 bases between. The CDR3 loop spans 16 amino acids. Here the CDR3 reads CASSSTGRASTDTQYF. CDR3 DNA: TGTGCCAGCAGCTCTACAGGGAGGGCTAGCACAGATACGCAGTATTTT. The full variable domain, completed using reference TRBV7-6 and TRBJ2-3, is GAGVSQSPRYKVTKRGQDVALRCDPISGHVSLYWYRQALGQGPEFLTYFNYEAQQDKSGLPNDRFSAERPEGSISTLTIQRTEQRDSAMYRCASSSTGRASTDTQYFGPGTRLTVL.

In the case of this clonotype: One base separates it from a far larger clone, so it is likely a read error. The chain is built from TRBV7-8 and TRBJ1-5; TRBD1 agrees at 9 bases. The CDR3 contains 14 residues. Germline values: CDR1 SGHVS, CDR2 FQNEAQ. CDR3 bases: TGTGCCAGCAGCCCAGGGACAGGGAATCAGCCCCTGCATTTT. The encoded protein is CASSPGTGNQPLHF.

In its sample, this clonotype was seen a few times. The chain is built from TRBV28 and TRBJ1-5, with D maybe TRBD1 (6 bases). Trimming removed 4 bases at V and 0 bases at J, with 13 bases between. Germline V CDR1 and CDR2: MDHEN, SYDVKM. The CDR3 runs to 16 residues. This CDR3 reads CASSYRDNNSNQPQHF. CDR3 DNA: TGTGCCAGCAGTTACCGGGACAATAATAGCAATCAGCCCCAGCATTTT.

The V gene is TRBV20-1, the J gene TRBJ2-3; D uncertain. Trimming shortened V by 0 bases and J by 1 base, and 8 bases separated the two germline ends. The CDR3 loop spans 14 amino acids. CDR1 DFQATT and CDR2 SNEGSKA come from the germline V gene (reference sequence). The CDR3: CSARDRARTDTQYF. As DNA, the CDR3 is TGCAGTGCTAGAGATCGAGCCCGCACAGATACGCAGTATTTT.

The chain is built from TRBV24-1 and TRBJ2-3, with TRBD1 as a possible D gene (5 bases). This CDR3 has 13 amino acids. In germline, CDR1 is KGHDR, CDR2 SFDVKD. V lost 4 bases, J lost 6 bases, and 10 bases lay in between. The CDR3 is CATSEAGADTQYF. CDR3 nucleotides: TGTGCCACCAGTGAGGCTGGGGCCGATACGCAGTATTTT.

This clonotype has just a few counts. The chain recombines TRBV6-1 with TRBJ2-2, with 12 bases fitting TRBD2. After removal of 5 bases from V and 5 bases from J, the junction contained 3 bases not matched to a gene. CDR1 and CDR2 from the germline V gene are MNHNS and SASEGT. The CDR3 has 15 residues. CDR3 coding DNA: TGTGCCAGCAGTCGGACTAGCGGGGTGACCGGGGAGCTGTTTTTT. This gives the protein CASSRTSGVTGELFF.

The V and J genes are TRBV6-2 or TRBV6-3 and TRBJ1-4; D unclear. Germline CDR1 reads MNHEY; CDR2 reads SVGEGT. V was pared by 5 bases and J by 7 bases, with 20 bases between. The CDR3 spans 16 residues. The CDR3 coding sequence is TGTGCCAGCAGTCTAACGCCCGTCCCTGGAGGTGAAAAACTGTTTTTT. Amino acid sequence: CASSLTPVPGGEKLFF.

Ten or more counts support this clonotype. J is TRBJ2-3 and V is TRBV12-3 or TRBV12-4; D remains ambiguous. The CDR3 contains 13 residues. Trimming removed 7 bases from V and 5 bases from J, with 13 bases in between. CDR3: CASTLDGEDTQYF. CDR3 sequence (DNA): TGTGCCAGCACCCTCGATGGGGAAGATACGCAGTATTTT.

The chain combines TRBV6-1 with TRBJ1-6; D remains ambiguous. Germline V gene data show CDR1 as MNHNS and CDR2 as SASEGT. The CDR3 is 18 amino acids. The V end lost 4 bases, the J end lost 4 bases, and 20 bases lay between the germline ends. The CDR3 loop is CASSGVIMETLYNSPLHF. In DNA form, the CDR3 reads TGTGCCAGCAGTGGGGTCATCATGGAGACGCTGTATAATTCACCCCTCCACTTT.

Concerning this clonotype itself: The junction shows a germline mismatch at one end, possibly a read error. The chain employs TRBV14 and TRBJ2-5; D is unclear. The CDR3 is 15 amino acids. Germline V CDR1 and CDR2: SGHDN, FVKESK. The CDR3 spells CVSSQERHLQETQYF. The CDR3 DNA follows: TGTGTCAGCAGCCAAGAAAGGCATCTCCAAGAGACCCAGTACTTC.

The chain combines TRBV5-4 with TRBJ1-2; no clear D. CDR1 is SGHNT, CDR2 YYREEE, per germline (reference sequence). Trimming took off 4 bases at V and 4 bases at J, with 14 bases between the two ends. The CDR3 extends over 14 amino acids. The CDR3 loop is CASSLLLSPYGYTF. Here the CDR3 DNA reads TGTGCCAGCAGCCTCCTTCTCAGCCCCTATGGCTACACCTTC. Together with reference TRBV5-4 and TRBJ1-2, the CDR3 gives the full variable domain: ETGVTQSPTHLIKTRGQQVTLRCSSQSGHNTVSWYQQALGQGPQFIFQYYREEENGRGNFPPRFSGLQFPNYSSELNVNALELDDSALYLCASSLLLSPYGYTFGSGTRLTVV.